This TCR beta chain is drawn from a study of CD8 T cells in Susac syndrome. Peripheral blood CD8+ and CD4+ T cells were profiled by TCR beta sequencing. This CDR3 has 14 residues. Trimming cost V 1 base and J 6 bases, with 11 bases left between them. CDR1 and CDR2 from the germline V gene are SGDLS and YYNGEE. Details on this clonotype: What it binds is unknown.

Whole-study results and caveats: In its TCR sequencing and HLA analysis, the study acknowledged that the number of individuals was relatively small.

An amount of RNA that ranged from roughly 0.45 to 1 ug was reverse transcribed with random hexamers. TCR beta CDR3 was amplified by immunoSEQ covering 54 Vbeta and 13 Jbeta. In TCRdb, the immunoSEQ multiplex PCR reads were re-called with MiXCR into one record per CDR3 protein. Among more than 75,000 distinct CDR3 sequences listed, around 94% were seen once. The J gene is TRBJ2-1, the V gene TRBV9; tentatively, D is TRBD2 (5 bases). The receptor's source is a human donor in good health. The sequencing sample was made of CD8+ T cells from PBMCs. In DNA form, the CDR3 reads TGTGCCAGCAGCGTATCAGCGGCCCTCAATGAGCAGTTCTTC. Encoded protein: CASSVSAALNEQFF.